This T cell receptor (beta chain) is from a study of T-cell memory formation after mild COVID-19 (dated by TCRdb to the early 2020s). Background on the whole study: TCR sequence clusters from the two donors were largely donor specific. The cohort was made up of two young adult volunteers, one female and one male, who were previously healthy. In two donors, T-cell clones that expanded and contracted after mild COVID-19 were followed by sequencing TCRalpha and TCRbeta repertoires longitudinally.

The run used an Illumina NovaSeq 6000. TCRalpha and TCRbeta cDNA libraries were constructed by 5'RACE with constant-segment primers, with sample barcodes and unique molecular identifiers being introduced. Trizol reagent was used to extract RNA from every sample. Amplification of the libraries took two PCR steps, and the second step added a second sample barcode plus Illumina TruSeq adapters. Sequencing of the libraries was done on an Illumina NovaSeq, producing 2 x 150 bp paired-end reads. On the study's bioinformatics: The reads were demultiplexed and collapsed into UMI-guided consensus sequences using migec v1.2.7. Using mixcr v2.1.11, the UMI consensuses were aligned to TRA and TRB V and J templates and assembled into clonotypes. Expanded or contracted clonotypes were those called significant by both edgeR and NoisET, with noise models trained on biological replicates. edgeR calls used a false discovery rate-adjusted p below 0.01 and a log2 fold-change threshold of 1. PCA with hierarchical clustering of max-normalized trajectories of the 1000 most abundant clonotypes was used as exploratory dynamics analysis. The CD4 or CD8 phenotype of responding clones was assigned using the separately sequenced CD4+ and CD8+ repertoires. TCRdb trimmed the raw reads at Q25, called clones with MiXCR and kept productive beta chains. Merged by CDR3 protein, the rows form single entries marked with the most common genes and DNA. None of the V and J calls come from the authors' own analysis; TCRdb made them. The sample table records 550,000 to 700,000 distinct CDR3 sequences; around 16% of these occur just once. 8.1% of the sample is taken by the ten largest.

This clonotype was observed a handful of times. There is no known antigen for this receptor. Per-nucleotide qualities are absent, and no much larger clonotype sits a single base away. Overall study outcomes, separate from this receptor: From day 15 to 85, contracting clones showed balanced CD4/CD8 phenotypes, whereas a second wave of clones that expanded from day 15 to 37 leaned towards CD4+. Only a couple of mild cases were covered by the study, and larger cohorts that include severe cases with pre-infection samples were considered necessary. Some responding clones were detected in pre-infection memory, which suggested that pre-existing cross-reactive memory T cells had joined the SARS-CoV-2 response. SARS-CoV-2 specificity was not confirmed for the second-wave clones peaking on day 37. Contracting CD4+ clones were found mainly in CM and EM memory subsets, while CD8+ clones were enriched in EMRA.

PBMCs were isolated by Ficoll-Paque density gradient centrifugation. CDR1 and CDR2 were assigned from the germline V gene as SGHDT and YYEEEE. The V and J ends are trimmed by 1 base and 5 bases, leaving 3 bases between them. The CDR3 runs 11 residues from the cysteine to the phenylalanine. Just CDR3 DNA is preserved here, 33 bases in frame from base 1. The source is an adult woman who had mild COVID-19 (a few samples of this study predate the infection). The sample titles of this study are shuffled in the database, so cell type and time point are left out; the donor was told from shared clones. The chain is assembled from TRBV5-6 and TRBJ2-5; the D gene is not confidently resolved. The sample comprised PBMCs or a T cell subset sorted from them (not recorded which). The CDR3 region: CASSLHETQYF. The DNA sequence reads TGTGCCAGCAGCTTGCACGAGACCCAGTACTTC.